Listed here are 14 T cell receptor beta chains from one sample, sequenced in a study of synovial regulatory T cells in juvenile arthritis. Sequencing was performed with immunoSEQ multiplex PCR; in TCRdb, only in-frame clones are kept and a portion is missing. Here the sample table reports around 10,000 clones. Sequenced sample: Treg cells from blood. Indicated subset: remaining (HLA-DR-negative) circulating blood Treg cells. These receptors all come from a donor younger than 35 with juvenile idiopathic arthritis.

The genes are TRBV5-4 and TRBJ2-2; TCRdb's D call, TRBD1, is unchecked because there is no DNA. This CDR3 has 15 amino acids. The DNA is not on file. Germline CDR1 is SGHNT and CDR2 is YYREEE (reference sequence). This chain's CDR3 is CASSLGRPNTGELFF. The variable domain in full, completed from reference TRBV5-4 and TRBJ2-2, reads ETGVTQSPTHLIKTRGQQVTLRCSSQSGHNTVSWYQQALGQGPQFIFQYYREEENGRGNFPPRFSGLQFPNYSSELNVNALELDDSALYLCASSLGRPNTGELFFGEGSRLTVL.

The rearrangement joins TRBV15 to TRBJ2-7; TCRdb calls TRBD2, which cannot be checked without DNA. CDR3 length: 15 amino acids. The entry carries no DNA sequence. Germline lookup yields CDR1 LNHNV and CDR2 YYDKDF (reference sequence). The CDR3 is CATSRGKAGAYEQYF.

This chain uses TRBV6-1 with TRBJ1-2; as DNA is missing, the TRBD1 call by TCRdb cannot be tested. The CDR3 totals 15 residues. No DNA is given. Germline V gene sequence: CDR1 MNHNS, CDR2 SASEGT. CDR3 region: CASSEAGQASYGYTF.

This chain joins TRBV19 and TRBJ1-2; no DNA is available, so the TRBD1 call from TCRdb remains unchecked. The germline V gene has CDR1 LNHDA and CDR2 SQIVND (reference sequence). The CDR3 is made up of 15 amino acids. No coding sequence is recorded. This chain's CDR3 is CASSLRQVQGYGYTF.

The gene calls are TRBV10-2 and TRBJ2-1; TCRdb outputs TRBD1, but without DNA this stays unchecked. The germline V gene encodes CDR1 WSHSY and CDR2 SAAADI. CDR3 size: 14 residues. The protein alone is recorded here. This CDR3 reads CASRAQGGHNEQFF.

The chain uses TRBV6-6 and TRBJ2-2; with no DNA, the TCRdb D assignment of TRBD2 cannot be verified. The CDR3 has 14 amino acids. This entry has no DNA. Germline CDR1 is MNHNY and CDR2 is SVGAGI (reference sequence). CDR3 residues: CASRPRRDTGELFF.

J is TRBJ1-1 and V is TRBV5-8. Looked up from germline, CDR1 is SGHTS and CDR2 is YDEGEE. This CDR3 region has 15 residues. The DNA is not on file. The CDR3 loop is CASSLWSGGPTEAFF.

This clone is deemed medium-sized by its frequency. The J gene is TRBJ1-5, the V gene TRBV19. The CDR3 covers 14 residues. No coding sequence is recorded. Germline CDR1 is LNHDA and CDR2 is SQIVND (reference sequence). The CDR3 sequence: CASNRGESNQPQHF.

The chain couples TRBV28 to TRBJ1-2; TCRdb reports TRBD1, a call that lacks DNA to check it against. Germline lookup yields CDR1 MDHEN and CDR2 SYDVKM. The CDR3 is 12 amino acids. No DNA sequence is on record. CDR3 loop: CASSHRDYGYTF.

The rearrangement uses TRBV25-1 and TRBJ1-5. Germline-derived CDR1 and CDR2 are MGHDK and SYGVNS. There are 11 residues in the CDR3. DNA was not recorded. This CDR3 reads CASRHDQPQHF. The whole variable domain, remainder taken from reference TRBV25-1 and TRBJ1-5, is EADIYQTPRYLVIGTGKKITLECSQTMGHDKMYWYQQDPGMELHLIHYSYGVNSTEKGDLSSESTVSRIRTEHFPLTLESARPSHTSQYLCASRHDQPQHFGDGTRLSIL.

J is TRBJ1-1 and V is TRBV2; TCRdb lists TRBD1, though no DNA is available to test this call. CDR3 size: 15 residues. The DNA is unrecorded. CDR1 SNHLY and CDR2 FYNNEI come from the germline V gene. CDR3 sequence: CASPRGVAGNTEAFF.

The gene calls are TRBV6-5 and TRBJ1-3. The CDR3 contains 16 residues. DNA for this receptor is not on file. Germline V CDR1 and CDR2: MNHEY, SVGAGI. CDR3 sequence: CASSYSGGYSGNTIYF.

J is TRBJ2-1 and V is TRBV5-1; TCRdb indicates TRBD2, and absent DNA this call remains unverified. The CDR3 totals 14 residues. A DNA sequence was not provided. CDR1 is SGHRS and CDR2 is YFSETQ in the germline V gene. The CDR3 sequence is CASSLGRSYNEQFF.

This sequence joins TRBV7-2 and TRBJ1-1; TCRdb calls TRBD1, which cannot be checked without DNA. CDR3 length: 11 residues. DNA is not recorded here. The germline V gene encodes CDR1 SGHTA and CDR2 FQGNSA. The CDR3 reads CASSLGREAFF.